This T cell receptor beta chain comes out of a study of cytomegalovirus exposure and HLA in healthy donors. Overall study findings and caveats: Later analysis found that TCR beta chains associated with HLA were more clonally expanded than other, equally common chains. For most TCR sequences rarity was the rule, although some public TCRs occurred in many donors.

CDR1 and CDR2 from the germline V gene are MNHEY and SVGAGI. This CDR3 contains 16 residues. Trimming took off 0 bases at V and 2 bases at J, with 14 bases between the two ends. Donors sampled were nominally healthy, though unrecorded immune exposures were likely. Researchers ran the PCR with 60 Vbeta and 13 Jbeta primers. TCRdb keeps only in-frame clones here, not all; method: immunoSEQ multiplex PCR. The table records some 160,000 clones, more than 60% of them present only once. As to this clone: The antigen is not known.

This sequence originates from a woman aged 25 to 45 in good health and CMV-seronegative. The chain employs TRBV6-5 and TRBJ2-7; no firm D call. The sequencing input was PBMCs. The CDR3 bases are TGTGCCAGCAGTTACTCGAATCTGGTCTACCCCTACGAGCAGTACTTC. This gives the protein CASSYSNLVYPYEQYF.